This T cell receptor beta chain was retrieved from a study of blood T cell repertoires in COVID-19. Across the study: Italy, Spain and the United States were the sources of the convalescent and acute COVID-19 samples.

Germline V CDR1 and CDR2: SGDLS, YYNGEE. Trimming removed 0 bases at V and 8 bases at J, with 25 bases between. The CDR3 totals 18 residues. In the authors' workflow: Reference gene primer amplification gave estimated nucleated cell counts. TCRdb's copy holds only in-frame clones and misses some; the assay was immunoSEQ multiplex PCR. V, J and clone size are those of that table, while D and trimming were read from the DNA. The sample records 140,000 to 150,000 clones, roughly 80% being singletons. What was sequenced was peripheral blood. The gene calls are TRBV9 and TRBJ2-3, with D possibly TRBD2 on 6 matching bases. The receptor's source is a human donor in a cohort sampled during active COVID-19. CDR3 region: CASSVEAPVAESPLTQYF. The DNA for the CDR3 is TGTGCCAGCAGCGTAGAAGCGCCCGTAGCGGAAAGCCCTCTTACGCAGTATTTT. Supplemented by reference TRBV9 and TRBJ2-3, the full variable domain reads DSGVTQTPKHLITATGQRVTLRCSPRSGDLSVYWYQQSLDQGLQFLIQYYNGEERAKGNILERFSAQQFPDLHSELNLSSLELGDSALYFCASSVEAPVAESPLTQYFGPGTRLTVL.